This T cell receptor (beta chain) comes out of a study of cytomegalovirus exposure and HLA in healthy donors. Study at large: Assignment to the Caucasian-associated ancestry cluster applied to approximately 80% of the approximately 390 genotyped donors.

Study results and caveats: Roughly even sequencing depth across donors was the assumption behind the presence/absence analyses.

It was with 60 Vbeta and 13 Jbeta primers that the PCR ran. Measured with immunoSEQ multiplex PCR; TCRdb has only the in-frame clones, and not every one. The repertoire includes approximately 69,000 clones, approximately 74% of them detected once, and 22% sits in the top ten. This clone was seen only once. Its specificity is unknown. The sequenced sample was PBMCs. The origin of this receptor is a woman between 25 and 40 years old in good health and CMV-seropositive.

CDR3 sequence: CASSPQVTNEKLFF. CDR3 coding DNA: TGTGCCAGCAGCCCACAGGTTACTAATGAAAAACTGTTTTTT. The chain combines TRBV6-1 with TRBJ1-4; D possibly corresponds to TRBD1 (5 bases). Trimming took 6 bases from V and 2 from J, leaving 10 bases between them. The CDR3 is 14 amino acids. Per germline, CDR1 MNHNS and CDR2 SASEGT.